The 25 T cell receptor beta chains in this list originate from one sample, sequenced in a study of glioma-infiltrating T cells after dendritic cell vaccination. TCRdb's table, derived via immunoSEQ multiplex PCR, lists solely in-frame clones and lacks some. The sample holds about 67,000 clones, 81% seen once. The specimen comprised blood, sampled before dendritic cell vaccination. The origin of the receptors is a human donor with glioblastoma.

The chain uses TRBV2 and TRBJ1-1; D is perhaps TRBD1 (6 bases). Germline V gene sequence: CDR1 SNHLY, CDR2 FYNNEI. V lost 6 bases and J lost 1, with 12 bases in between. The CDR3 sequence is 14 residues long. The CDR3 protein is CASSVPQGNTEAFF. The CDR3 DNA follows: TGTGCCAGCAGCGTCCCACAGGGGAACACTGAAGCTTTCTTT.

As to this clone: Distinct nucleotide sequences in the sample also encode this CDR3. The chain joins TRBV5-1 to TRBJ1-2, with 10 bases matching TRBD1. V lost 0 bases, J lost 8 bases, and 13 bases stayed unmatched. Germline CDR1 is SGHRS and CDR2 is YFSETQ. The CDR3 covers 17 residues. CDR3 sequence: CASSLVPPPGQGTGYTF. CDR3 sequence (DNA): TGCGCCAGCAGCTTGGTACCCCCGCCGGGACAGGGGACCGGCTACACCTTC.

This rearrangement joins TRBV4-2 to TRBJ2-2; TRBD2 is a possible D gene (7 bases). Trimming stripped 1 base from V and 3 bases from J, with 12 bases between. This CDR3 has 16 amino acids. The germline V gene has CDR1 LGHNA and CDR2 YNFKEQ. The chain's CDR3 is CASSQVRGGDTGELFF. The CDR3 coding sequence is TGTGCCAGCAGCCAAGTAAGGGGGGGGGACACCGGGGAGCTGTTTTTT.

The chain combines TRBV5-1 with TRBJ2-3, with 8 bases lining up with TRBD2. The CDR3 contains 15 residues. J lost 6 bases, V lost 0 bases, and 6 bases had no gene match. CDR1 and CDR2 (germline): SGHRS, YFSETQ. This CDR3 reads CASSLASGGTDTQYF. DNA of the CDR3: TGCGCCAGCAGCTTGGCCAGCGGGGGTACGGATACGCAGTATTTT.

The chain links TRBV7-8 to TRBJ1-3; TRBD1 agrees at 8 bases. The ends lost 6 bases at V and 4 bases at J; junction bases unmatched: 5. The germline gives CDR1 SGHVS, CDR2 FQNEAQ. This CDR3 has 14 amino acids. The CDR3 DNA is TGTGCCAGCAGACCAGGACAGGGCGGAAACACCATATATTTT. Translating gives CASRPGQGGNTIYF.

The chain uses TRBV10-3 and TRBJ1-2; 7 bases are shared with TRBD1. Germline V lookup: CDR1 ENHRY, CDR2 SYGVKD. V was clipped by 7 bases and J by 7 bases; unmatched bases: 12. This CDR3 contains 14 residues. Written as DNA, the CDR3 is TGTGCCATCACAAAAGGACAGGATTCCCCTGGCTACACCTTC. This encodes CAITKGQDSPGYTF.

The chain carries TRBV27 and TRBJ2-2; 12 positions agree with TRBD2. The trim removed 5 bases at V and 5 bases at J, leaving 15 bases unmatched. Germline V gene sequence: CDR1 MNHEY, CDR2 SMNVEV (reference sequence). This CDR3 spans 19 amino acids. Here the CDR3 reads CASSPPRASGGGGTGELFF. CDR3 coding DNA: TGTGCCAGCAGTCCCCCTCGGGCTAGCGGGGGGGGAGGGACCGGGGAGCTGTTTTTT.

This clone was seen a few times. The rearrangement joins TRBV11-2 to TRBJ1-1, with TRBD1 matching 11 bases. The CDR3 contains 15 residues. Per the germline V gene, CDR1 is SGHAT and CDR2 is FQNNGV. The V segment lost 4 bases and the J segment 1 base; nucleotides outside the gene matches: 2. The CDR3 DNA reads TGTGCCAGCAGCTGGACAGGGGGCGGGAACACTGAAGCTTTCTTT. This encodes CASSWTGGGNTEAFF.

The chain is built from TRBV7-9 and TRBJ2-3, with D unclear. The CDR3 has 12 amino acids. Trimming took off 4 bases at V and 6 bases at J, with 8 bases between the two ends. CDR1 and CDR2 (germline): SEHNR, FQNEAQ (reference sequence). CDR3: CASSSDEDTQYF. In nucleotides, the CDR3 is TGTGCCAGCAGCTCCGATGAGGATACGCAGTATTTT.

This clone was detected a few times. This chain uses TRBV5-1 with TRBJ2-6; perhaps TRBD1 as D (5 bases). Trimming left V 7 bases short and J 0 bases short, with 11 bases between. Germline CDR1 SGHRS, CDR2 YFSETQ. This CDR3 region has 15 residues. CDR3 coding DNA: TGCGCCAGCGTCGAAGGGGTCTCTGGGGCCAACGTCCTGACTTTC. This codes for CASVEGVSGANVLTF.

CDR3 sequence reads: CASSFTSFGEAFF. The DNA of the CDR3 is TGTGCCAGCAGTTTCACGAGTTTCGGTGAAGCTTTCTTT. The chain couples TRBV7-9 to TRBJ1-1; D is unresolved. The CDR3 is 13 amino acids. Germline V gene data show CDR1 as SEHNR and CDR2 as FQNEAQ (reference sequence). V lost 6 bases and J lost 7, with 15 bases in between.

The rearrangement joins TRBV6-6 to TRBJ1-4; D is uncertain. The germline V gene encodes CDR1 MNHNY and CDR2 SVGAGI (reference sequence). V was pared by 3 bases and J by 7 bases, with 6 bases between. The CDR3 loop spans 12 amino acids. CDR3 in amino acids: CASSYYSEKLFF. DNA of the CDR3: TGTGCCAGCAGTTATTATAGTGAAAAACTGTTTTTT.

This clone was observed a few times. The chain couples TRBV7-2 to TRBJ1-6; no reliable D call. Trimming pared 7 bases from V and 9 bases from J, leaving 22 bases between. The CDR3 consists of 16 residues. Germline lookup yields CDR1 SGHTA and CDR2 FQGNSA. CDR3 coding DNA: TGTGCCAGCAAGCCCCACGAGGGCAGCAACTCTTCACCCCTCCACTTT. This sequence encodes CASKPHEGSNSSPLHF. The entire variable domain, with the rest obtained from reference TRBV7-2 and TRBJ1-6, is as follows: GAGVSQSPSNKVTEKGKDVELRCDPISGHTALYWYRQSLGQGLEFLIYFQGNSAPDKSGLPSDRFSAERTGGSVSTLTIQRTQQEDSAVYLCASKPHEGSNSSPLHFGNGTRLTVT.

V gene TRBV6-5 combines with J gene TRBJ2-1, with 12 bases matching TRBD2. Germline CDR1 MNHEY, CDR2 SVGAGI. The ends lost 4 bases at V and 6 bases at J; junction bases unmatched: 4. The CDR3 runs 15 residues. The CDR3 sequence is CASSSSGGDLNEQFF. The CDR3 DNA reads as TGTGCCAGCAGTTCTAGCGGGGGGGATCTCAATGAGCAGTTCTTC.

The chain couples TRBV7-6 to TRBJ1-2; 7 nucleotides match TRBD1. V was pared by 4 bases and J by 8 bases, with 16 bases of the junction left unmatched. The CDR3 contains 16 residues. Germline V gives CDR1 SGHVS, CDR2 FNYEAQ. The CDR3 DNA is TGTGCCAGCAGCTCGCGGACAGGAACCGACCTGGGGGGCTACACCTTC. It is translated as CASSSRTGTDLGGYTF.

This clone showed up just once. The CDR3 sequence: CASSMGQHSYEQYF. DNA of the CDR3: TGTGCCAGTAGTATGGGGCAACATTCCTACGAGCAGTACTTC. This chain connects TRBV19 to TRBJ2-7; weak D call: TRBD1 (5 bases). Germline V gene data show CDR1 as LNHDA and CDR2 as SQIVND (reference sequence). V lost 3 bases to trimming and J lost 1 base, with 10 bases between them. This CDR3 region has 14 residues. Full variable domain (outside the CDR3, taken from reference TRBV19 and TRBJ2-7): DGGITQSPKYLFRKEGQNVTLSCEQNLNHDAMYWYRQDPGQGLRLIYYSQIVNDFQKGDIAEGYSVSREKKESFPLTVTSAQKNPTAFYLCASSMGQHSYEQYFGPGTRLTVT.

The chain uses TRBV6-1 and TRBJ1-1, with a weak D call TRBD1 (5 bases). Trimming took off 5 bases at V and 2 bases at J, with 12 bases between the two ends. CDR1 is MNHNS and CDR2 is SASEGT in the germline V gene. This CDR3 is 14 amino acids long. CDR3: CASSKLRENTEAFF. The DNA for the CDR3 is TGTGCCAGCAGTAAGCTCAGGGAAAACACTGAAGCTTTCTTT.

The chain carries TRBV9 and TRBJ2-3, with 11 bases that match TRBD2. Germline V gives CDR1 SGDLS, CDR2 YYNGEE. V was pared by 3 bases and J by 5 bases, with 8 bases of the junction left unmatched. The CDR3 length is 16 residues. The CDR3 loop is CASSGSGGASEDTQYF. The CDR3 bases are TGTGCCAGCAGCGGTAGCGGGGGGGCCTCCGAAGATACGCAGTATTTT.

The genes are TRBV4-3 and TRBJ2-5; D possibly corresponds to TRBD2 (5 bases). V dropped 4 bases and J dropped 5 bases, with 17 bases sitting between them. The CDR3 runs 15 residues. Germline-derived CDR1 and CDR2 are LGHNA and YSLEER. The CDR3 is CASSRTMDGMETQYF. CDR3 nucleotide sequence: TGCGCCAGCAGCCGTACGATGGACGGGATGGAGACCCAGTACTTC.

V is TRBV2 and J is TRBJ1-6, with TRBD1 as a possible D gene (6 bases). This CDR3 is built from 17 residues. Looked up from germline, CDR1 is SNHLY and CDR2 is FYNNEI. Trimming stripped 8 bases from V and 0 bases from J, with 17 bases between. The CDR3 sequence: CASGAQGYSSYNSPLHF. CDR3 nucleotides: TGTGCCAGCGGGGCCCAGGGGTATAGCTCCTATAATTCACCCCTCCACTTT.

This rearrangement joins TRBV9 to TRBJ2-3; possibly TRBD2 for D (5 bases). Germline V gene sequence: CDR1 SGDLS, CDR2 YYNGEE. The CDR3 has 14 amino acids. V was cut by 0 bases and J by 9 bases, with 14 bases left in between. CDR3 nucleotides: TGTGCCAGCAGCGTAGCCGGCCCCCCGGGGACGCAGTATTTT. Translated: CASSVAGPPGTQYF.

This rearrangement joins TRBV7-9 to TRBJ1-1; D gene unclear. The length of the CDR3 is 13 residues. CDR1 is SEHNR and CDR2 is FQNEAQ in the germline V gene (reference sequence). V was pared by 1 base and J by 4 bases, with 7 bases between. In DNA, the CDR3 is TGTGCCAGCAGCTTAGGCGGGCCCACTGAAGCTTTCTTT. Its translation is CASSLGGPTEAFF.

V gene TRBV7-2 combines with J gene TRBJ2-5, with a tentative D call TRBD2 (6 bases). The CDR3 sequence is 13 residues long. Germline CDR1 is SGHTA and CDR2 is FQGNSA. The V end lost 3 bases, the J end lost 4 bases, and 9 bases lay between the germline ends. CDR3: CASSFAGTETQYF. The CDR3 coding sequence is TGTGCCAGCAGCTTTGCGGGGACAGAGACCCAGTACTTC.

The chain has TRBV28 and TRBJ2-2; 8 bases map to TRBD1. The J segment lost 3 bases and the V segment lost 4 bases, leaving 22 bases of the junction unmatched. Germline CDR1 reads MDHEN; CDR2 reads SYDVKM. The CDR3 is 21 residues long. In DNA form, the CDR3 reads TGTGCCAGCAGTTCATTCGTCATTAGGAACAGGGGGGTTCTAGACACCGGGGAGCTGTTTTTT. Amino acids: CASSSFVIRNRGVLDTGELFF.

This sequence joins TRBV14 and TRBJ1-6; 7 nucleotides match TRBD1. Trimming at V came to 3 bases and at J to 5 bases, leaving 4 bases not matched to a gene. Germline CDR1 is SGHDN and CDR2 is FVKESK. The CDR3 spans 15 residues. The CDR3: CASSQGTANNSPLHF. CDR3 DNA: TGTGCCAGCAGCCAGGGGACAGCGAATAATTCACCCCTCCACTTT. The full variable domain, with the rest looked up from reference TRBV14 and TRBJ1-6, is EAGVTQFPSHSVIEKGQTVTLRCDPISGHDNLYWYRRVMGKEIKFLLHFVKESKQDESGMPNNRFLAERTGGTYSTLKVQPAELEDSGVYFCASSQGTANNSPLHFGNGTRLTVT.